A single sample gave rise to the 13 T cell receptor beta chains below, sequenced in a study of T cell responses to AZD1222 COVID-19 vaccine. Sequencing was performed with immunoSEQ multiplex PCR; in TCRdb, only in-frame clones are kept and a portion is missing. This table holds approximately 120,000 clones, roughly 90% found once. The sequencing used peripheral blood, collected on day 0 of AZD1222 vaccination. These receptors were taken from an adult in good health.

The V call is TRBV2, the J call TRBJ2-7, with TRBD1 matching 9 bases. J lost 1 base, V lost 5 bases, and 9 bases had no gene match. This CDR3 comprises 16 residues. Germline CDR1 SNHLY, CDR2 FYNNEI. CDR3 residues: CASSRTGQGPSYEQYF. Written as DNA, the CDR3 is TGTGCCAGCAGTAGAACCGGACAGGGGCCATCCTACGAGCAGTACTTC.

CDR3 sequence: CASSLKGWGVYEQYF. CDR3 coding DNA: TGTGCCAGCAGCTTAAAAGGTTGGGGGGTCTACGAGCAGTACTTC. This rearrangement joins TRBV7-3 to TRBJ2-7; the D gene is possibly TRBD2 (6 bases). V lost 1 base, J lost 3 bases, and 13 bases lay in between. CDR3 size: 15 residues. Germline loops: CDR1 SGHTA, CDR2 FQGTGA.

V and J are TRBV3-1 (or the pseudogene TRBV3-2) and TRBJ2-2, with no clear D. Between the trimmed V and J ends, which lost 3 bases and 1 base, there was a span of 9 bases. The CDR3 length is 15 residues. Germline-derived CDR1 and CDR2 are LGHDT and YNNKEL (reference sequence). The CDR3 bases are TGTGCCAGCAGCCATCCGGCAGGGAACACCGGGGAGCTGTTTTTT. Its protein is CASSHPAGNTGELFF.

This clone occurred a few times. V is TRBV5-6 and J is TRBJ1-3; maybe TRBD1 (6 bases). V was clipped by 7 bases and J by 4 bases, with 18 bases between them. This CDR3 spans 15 amino acids. Looked up from germline, CDR1 is SGHDT and CDR2 is YYEEEE. Here the CDR3 reads CASGAAGAAGNTIYF. The DNA of the CDR3 is TGTGCCAGCGGCGCCGCGGGGGCGGCCGGAAACACCATATATTTT.

V and J are TRBV3-1 (or the pseudogene TRBV3-2) and TRBJ2-5, with D perhaps assigned TRBD1 or TRBD2 (5 bases each). This CDR3 has 15 residues. The germline V and J ends were trimmed by 0 bases and 6 bases, with 14 bases remaining between them. Germline V gives CDR1 LGHDT, CDR2 YNNKEL (reference sequence). The CDR3 loop is CASSQDTRGAKTQYF. The CDR3 DNA follows: TGTGCCAGCAGCCAAGATACTCGGGGCGCGAAGACCCAGTACTTC.

V gene TRBV7-8 combines with J gene TRBJ2-7, with TRBD1 matching over 9 bases. V lost 1 base to trimming and J lost 0 bases; unmatched junction nucleotides: 10. The CDR3 contains 18 residues. The germline CDR1 and CDR2 sequences are SGHVS and FQNEAQ. CDR3: CASSLDQGTGSYSYEQYF. The CDR3 region has the DNA TGTGCCAGCAGCTTAGACCAAGGGACAGGGTCATACTCCTACGAGCAGTACTTC. Combining the CDR3 with reference TRBV7-8 and TRBJ2-7 gives the whole variable domain GAGVSQSPRYKVAKRGQDVALRCDPISGHVSLFWYQQALGQGPEFLTYFQNEAQLDKSGLPSDRFFAERPEGSVSTLKIQRTQQEDSAVYLCASSLDQGTGSYSYEQYFGPGTRLTVT.

J is TRBJ2-1 and V is TRBV9; 11 nucleotides align to TRBD2. The CDR3 runs 16 residues. Trimming removed 3 bases from V and 8 bases from J; junction bases left unmatched: 10. CDR1 is SGDLS, CDR2 YYNGEE, per germline. CDR3 nucleotides: TGTGCCAGCAGCGGGCTAGCGGGAGGAGGGGGTTATGAGCAGTTCTTC. As protein: CASSGLAGGGGYEQFF.

This clone was detected only once. The rearrangement uses TRBV3-1 (or the pseudogene TRBV3-2) and TRBJ1-2; D is unclear. With 6 bases removed from V and 0 bases from J, the gap between germline ends came to 11 bases. This CDR3 has 14 amino acids. Germline loops: CDR1 LGHDT, CDR2 YNNKEL (reference sequence). The CDR3 spells CASRLTTANYGYTF. CDR3 DNA sequence: TGTGCCAGCAGACTGACCACAGCTAACTATGGCTACACCTTC.

CDR3: CASSLAADTQYF. Written as DNA, the CDR3 is TGTGCCAGCAGCTTAGCAGCAGATACGCAGTATTTT. This chain uses TRBV9 with TRBJ2-3; D is undetermined. Germline CDR1 and CDR2: SGDLS and YYNGEE. This CDR3 contains 12 residues. V was clipped by 4 bases and J by 4 bases, with 7 bases between them.

The V and J genes are TRBV12-5 and TRBJ1-2; tentative D call: TRBD1 (6 bases). Germline V gene sequence: CDR1 LGHNT, CDR2 FRNRAP. CDR3 length: 13 residues. V lost 7 bases to trimming and J lost 4 bases, with 13 bases between them. As DNA, the CDR3 is TGTGCTAGTGCACCCGGACAGTTCTATGGCTACACCTTC. Encoded protein: CASAPGQFYGYTF.

V gene TRBV27 combines with J gene TRBJ1-2; perhaps TRBD1 as D (6 bases). Germline assignment: CDR1 MNHEY and CDR2 SMNVEV (reference sequence). The CDR3 consists of 15 residues. Trimming took 0 bases from V and 5 from J, leaving 13 bases between them. Here the CDR3 DNA reads TGTGCCAGCAGTTTATCGCAGGGGAAACCATATGGCTACACCTTC. Translation: CASSLSQGKPYGYTF.

A single count supports this clone. The chain couples TRBV10-3 to TRBJ1-2, with D perhaps matching TRBD1 (6 bases). Per the germline V gene, CDR1 is ENHRY and CDR2 is SYGVKD. This CDR3 region has 12 residues. V lost 6 bases to trimming and J lost 6 bases, with 11 bases between them. The CDR3 DNA reads as TGTGCCATCAGGAACAGGGAGAATGGCTACACCTTC. Encoded protein: CAIRNRENGYTF.

V usage is TRBV19 and J usage is TRBJ2-2, with a tentative D call TRBD2 (6 bases). This CDR3 has 15 residues. V was pared by 1 base and J by 6 bases, with 12 bases between. Looked up from germline, CDR1 is LNHDA and CDR2 is SQIVND (reference sequence). The CDR3 bases are TGTGCCAGTAGTATAGGGGGGGTTCGCGCCGGGGAGCTGTTTTTT. This codes for CASSIGGVRAGELFF.